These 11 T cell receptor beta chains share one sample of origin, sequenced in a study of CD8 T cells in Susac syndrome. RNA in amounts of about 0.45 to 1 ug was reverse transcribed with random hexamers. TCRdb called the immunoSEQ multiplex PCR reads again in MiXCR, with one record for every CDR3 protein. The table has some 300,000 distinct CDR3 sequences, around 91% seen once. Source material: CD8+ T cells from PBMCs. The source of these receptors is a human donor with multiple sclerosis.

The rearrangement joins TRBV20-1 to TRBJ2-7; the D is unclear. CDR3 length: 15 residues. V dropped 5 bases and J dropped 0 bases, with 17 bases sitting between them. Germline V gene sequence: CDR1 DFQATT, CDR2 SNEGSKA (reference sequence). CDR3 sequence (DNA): TGCAGTGCTTCCAACGACGAAGCCACCTCCTACGAGCAGTACTTC. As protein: CSASNDEATSYEQYF.

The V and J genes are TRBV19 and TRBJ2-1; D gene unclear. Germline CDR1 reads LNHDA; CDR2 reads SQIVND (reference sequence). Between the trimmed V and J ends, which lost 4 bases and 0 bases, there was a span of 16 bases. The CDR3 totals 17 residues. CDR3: CASSTISSMVSYNEQFF. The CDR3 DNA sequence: TGTGCCAGTAGTACCATTAGCTCTATGGTCTCCTACAATGAGCAGTTCTTC. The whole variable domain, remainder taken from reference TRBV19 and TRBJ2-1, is DGGITQSPKYLFRKEGQNVTLSCEQNLNHDAMYWYRQDPGQGLRLIYYSQIVNDFQKGDIAEGYSVSREKKESFPLTVTSAQKNPTAFYLCASSTISSMVSYNEQFFGPGTRLTVL.

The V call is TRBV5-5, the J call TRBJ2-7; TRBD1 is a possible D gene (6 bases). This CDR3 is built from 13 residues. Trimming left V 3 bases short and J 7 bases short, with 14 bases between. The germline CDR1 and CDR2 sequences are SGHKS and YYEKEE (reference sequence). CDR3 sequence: CASSSDLGGEQYF. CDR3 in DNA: TGTGCCAGCAGCTCGGACCTAGGGGGAGAGCAGTACTTC.

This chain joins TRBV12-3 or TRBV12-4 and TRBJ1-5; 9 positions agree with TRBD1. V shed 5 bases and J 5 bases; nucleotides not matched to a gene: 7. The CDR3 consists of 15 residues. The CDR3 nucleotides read TGTGCCAGCAGTCGTACAGGGGGCGGGGATCAGCCCCAGCATTTT. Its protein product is CASSRTGGGDQPQHF.

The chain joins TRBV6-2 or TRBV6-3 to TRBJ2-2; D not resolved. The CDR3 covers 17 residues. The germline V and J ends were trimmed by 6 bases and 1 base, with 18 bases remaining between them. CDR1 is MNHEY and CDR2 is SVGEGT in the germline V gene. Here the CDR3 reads CASSPISGQENTGELFF. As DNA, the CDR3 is TGTGCCAGCAGCCCTATATCCGGGCAGGAGAACACCGGGGAGCTGTTTTTT.

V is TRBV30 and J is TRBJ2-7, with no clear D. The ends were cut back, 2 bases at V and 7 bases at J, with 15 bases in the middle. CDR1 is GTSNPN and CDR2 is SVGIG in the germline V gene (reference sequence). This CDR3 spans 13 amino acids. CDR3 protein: CAWSFLGPGEQYF. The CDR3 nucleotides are TGTGCCTGGAGTTTTTTAGGGCCTGGAGAGCAGTACTTC.

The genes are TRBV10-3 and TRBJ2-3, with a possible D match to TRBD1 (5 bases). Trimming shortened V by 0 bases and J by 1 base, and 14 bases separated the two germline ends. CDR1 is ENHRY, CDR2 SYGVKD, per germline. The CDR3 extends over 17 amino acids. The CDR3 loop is CAISESRQLLGTDTQYF. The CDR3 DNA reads TGTGCCATCAGTGAGTCGAGACAGCTACTGGGCACAGATACGCAGTATTTT.

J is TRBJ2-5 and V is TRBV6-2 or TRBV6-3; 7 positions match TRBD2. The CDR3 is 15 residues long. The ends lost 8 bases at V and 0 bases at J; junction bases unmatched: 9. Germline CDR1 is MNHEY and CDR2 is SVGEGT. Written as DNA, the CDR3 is TGTGCCAGCCAGATGGTCGGGGGGTACCAAGAGACCCAGTACTTC. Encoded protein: CASQMVGGYQETQYF.

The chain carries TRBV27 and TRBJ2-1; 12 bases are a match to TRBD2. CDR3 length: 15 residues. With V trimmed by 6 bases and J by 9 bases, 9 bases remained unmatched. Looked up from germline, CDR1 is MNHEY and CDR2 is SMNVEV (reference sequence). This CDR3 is CASSGLAGGPVEQFF. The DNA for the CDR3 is TGTGCCAGCAGCGGGCTAGCGGGGGGGCCGGTTGAGCAGTTCTTC.

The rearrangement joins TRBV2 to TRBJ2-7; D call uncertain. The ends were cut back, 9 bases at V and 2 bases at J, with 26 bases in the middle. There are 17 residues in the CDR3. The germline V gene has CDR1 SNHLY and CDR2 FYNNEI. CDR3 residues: CARQRLTGPVLTYEQYF. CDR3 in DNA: TGTGCCAGACAGCGCCTTACCGGGCCAGTCCTCACCTACGAGCAGTACTTC.

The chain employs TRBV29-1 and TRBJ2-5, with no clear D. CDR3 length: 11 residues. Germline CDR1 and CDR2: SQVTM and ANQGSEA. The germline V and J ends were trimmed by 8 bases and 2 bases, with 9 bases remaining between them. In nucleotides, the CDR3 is TGCAGCTTAACAGTACAAGAGACCCAGTACTTC. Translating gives CSLTVQETQYF.